Below are 27 T cell receptor beta chains sequenced from a single sample in a study of shared clonotypes between healthy human individuals. Method: immunoSEQ multiplex PCR; TCRdb's copy keeps in-frame clones and lacks some. The data hold about 660,000 clones, with around 67% observed a single time. The sample comprised memory CD4+ T cells sorted from blood. Subset denoted: CD45RA-negative fraction. The receptors originated from a woman under 40 in good health.

The chain employs TRBV12-5 and TRBJ1-4; 7 bases are shared with TRBD1. With V trimmed by 2 bases and J by 7 bases, 13 bases remained unmatched. The CDR3 has 17 residues. Germline CDR1 and CDR2: LGHNT and FRNRAP. The CDR3 protein is CASGLHRDSQMGEKLFF. The DNA for the CDR3 is TGTGCTAGTGGTTTGCACCGGGACAGTCAAATGGGTGAAAAACTGTTTTTT.

This clone was seen more than once but under ten times. The gene calls are TRBV2 and TRBJ1-5, with D uncertain. CDR1 and CDR2 from the germline V gene are SNHLY and FYNNEI. With 7 bases removed from V and 1 base from J, the gap between germline ends came to 8 bases. This CDR3 is built from 13 residues. The CDR3 region has the DNA TGTGCCAGCAAATATTTGAGCAATCAGCCCCAGCATTTT. Encoded protein: CASKYLSNQPQHF.

A word on this clone: A far bigger clonotype differs at one base, so this is likely a read error. The V gene is TRBV7-8, the J gene TRBJ1-1; D is perhaps TRBD1 (5 bases). Per the germline V gene, CDR1 is SGHVS and CDR2 is FQNEAQ. This CDR3 is 15 amino acids long. Trimming left V 2 bases short and J 11 bases short, with 21 bases between. The CDR3 reads CASSLRGTPRREAFF. Written as DNA, the CDR3 is TGTGCCAGCAGCTTAAGAGGGACGCCTCGCCGGGAGGCTTTCTTT.

This clone showed up just once. The chain uses TRBV28 and TRBJ2-3, with TRBD1 matching 10 bases. The CDR3 covers 16 residues. V gave up 6 bases and J gave up 4 bases; unmatched junction bases: 10. Germline values: CDR1 MDHEN, CDR2 SYDVKM. Here the CDR3 DNA reads TGTGCCAGCAGGACAGGGGGCGGGTGGGGCGCAGATACGCAGTATTTT. Residues: CASRTGGGWGADTQYF.

CDR3 nucleotide sequence: TGTGCCAGCAGCCCGCGCGGGGGGACAGGGTGTGAAAAACTGTTTTTT. Its protein is CASSPRGGTGCEKLFF. The V gene is TRBV11-3, the J gene TRBJ1-4, with TRBD1 matching 9 bases. This CDR3 has 16 residues. V lost 5 bases to trimming and J lost 7 bases; unmatched junction nucleotides: 11. Per germline, CDR1 SGHNT and CDR2 YENEEA.

The chain uses TRBV13 and TRBJ2-5, with D unclear. The length of the CDR3 is 13 residues. V lost 7 bases, J lost 9 bases, and 18 bases lay in between. Germline V gives CDR1 PRHDT, CDR2 FYEKMQ (reference sequence). The CDR3 region has the DNA TGTGCCAGCACAACCGCAAATCGGAAGTCCCAGTACTTC. The encoded protein is CASTTANRKSQYF.

There are many counts of this clone. The chain employs TRBV7-8 and TRBJ2-5, with D tentatively TRBD1 or TRBD2 (5 bases each). The V end lost 5 bases, the J end lost 4 bases, and 17 bases lay between the germline ends. The CDR3 has 15 residues. Germline values: CDR1 SGHVS, CDR2 FQNEAQ. The CDR3 is CASSPREPGGETQYF. The CDR3 DNA is TGTGCCAGCAGCCCCAGGGAGCCTGGGGGAGAGACCCAGTACTTC.

This chain uses TRBV28 with TRBJ1-4, with 11 bases fitting TRBD1. Germline CDR1 reads MDHEN; CDR2 reads SYDVKM. This CDR3 has 15 amino acids. The V and J ends lost 6 bases and 8 bases, in that order; junction bases with no gene match: 8. The CDR3: CASSTPGQGDEKLFF. CDR3 DNA sequence: TGTGCCAGCAGCACGCCGGGACAGGGGGACGAAAAACTGTTTTTT.

The chain has TRBV5-1 and TRBJ2-7, with 11 nucleotides matching TRBD1. This CDR3 spans 17 amino acids. J lost 4 bases, V lost 3 bases, and 12 bases had no gene match. Per the germline V gene, CDR1 is SGHRS and CDR2 is YFSETQ. The CDR3 sequence is CASSSGQGVPTLYEQYF. The CDR3 DNA follows: TGCGCCAGCAGCTCGGGACAGGGGGTACCTACTCTTTACGAGCAGTACTTC.

This chain connects TRBV6-5 to TRBJ1-3; D unclear. The germline gives CDR1 MNHEY, CDR2 SVGAGI. Trimming stripped 2 bases from V and 2 bases from J, with 7 bases between. The CDR3 runs to 14 residues. As DNA, the CDR3 is TGTGCCAGCAGTTACGGGCAGACTGGAAACACCATATATTTT. Its protein is CASSYGQTGNTIYF.

This chain links TRBV4-1 with TRBJ2-5; 9 nucleotides match TRBD1. CDR3 length equals 16 residues. Germline-derived CDR1 and CDR2 are MGHRA and YSYEKL. Losses at the gene ends were 4 bases for V and 5 bases for J; bases not matched to a gene: 11. CDR3 sequence: CASSPPGQGFGETQYF. CDR3 sequence (DNA): TGCGCCAGCAGCCCACCGGGACAGGGTTTTGGCGAGACCCAGTACTTC.

The chain employs TRBV2 and TRBJ2-1; 10 bases fit TRBD2. This CDR3 is built from 18 residues. From germline, CDR1 is SNHLY and CDR2 FYNNEI. J gave up 2 bases and V 7 bases, and 14 bases lay outside the gene matches. DNA of the CDR3: TGTGCCAGCAAGGTTCCTAGCGGGAGAGGGGGAACCTACAATGAGCAGTTCTTC. Translation gives CASKVPSGRGGTYNEQFF.

V is TRBV2 and J is TRBJ2-7, with 7 bases that match TRBD1. This CDR3 has 15 amino acids. Per germline, CDR1 SNHLY and CDR2 FYNNEI. V shed 7 bases, J shed 2 bases, and the junction held 11 bases outside the gene matches. The CDR3 loop reads CASNPDRRRAYEQYF. In DNA, the CDR3 is TGTGCCAGCAACCCGGACAGGCGAAGAGCCTACGAGCAGTACTTC.

The V and J genes are TRBV27 and TRBJ1-5; D perhaps matches TRBD1 (5 bases). Germline CDR1 and CDR2: MNHEY and SMNVEV (reference sequence). V was cut by 3 bases and J by 7 bases, with 10 bases left in between. The CDR3 totals 13 residues. This CDR3 reads CASSFKGNQPQHF. CDR3 coding DNA: TGTGCCAGCAGTTTTAAGGGGAACCAGCCCCAGCATTTT.

Regarding this clone: Different DNA sequences within this sample yield the same CDR3. The rearrangement links TRBV2 to TRBJ1-2; weak D call: TRBD1 (6 bases). The CDR3 consists of 14 residues. Germline values: CDR1 SNHLY, CDR2 FYNNEI. Between the trimmed V and J ends, which lost 5 bases and 2 bases, there was a span of 12 bases. CDR3 sequence (DNA): TGTGCCAGCAGTCTACAGGGAGAGAACTATGGCTACACCTTC. It codes for CASSLQGENYGYTF.

Ten or more counts support this clone. The same CDR3 is also encoded by other DNA sequences in this sample. The V gene is TRBV18, the J gene TRBJ2-7; D is unclear. Trimming shortened V by 2 bases and J by 4 bases, and 9 bases separated the two germline ends. CDR1 and CDR2 from the germline V gene are KGHSH and LQKENI. The CDR3 consists of 13 residues. The CDR3 coding sequence is TGTGCCAGCTCACCAGATTCACTTTACGAGCAGTACTTC. Its protein product is CASSPDSLYEQYF.

The sample holds one count of this clone. The V call is TRBV5-1, the J call TRBJ2-2, with D tentatively TRBD1 or TRBD2 (5 bases each). CDR3 length equals 15 residues. Per germline, CDR1 SGHRS and CDR2 YFSETQ. V lost 4 bases and J 1 base, leaving 11 bases between the germline ends. The CDR3 is CASSRRDGNTGELFF. The CDR3 nucleotides are TGCGCCAGCAGCCGAAGGGACGGGAACACCGGGGAGCTGTTTTTT.

The chain combines TRBV28 with TRBJ2-1; the D gene is possibly TRBD2 (6 bases). The CDR3 is made up of 15 amino acids. V shed 3 bases and J shed 6 bases, with 15 bases lying between them. Germline V gene sequence: CDR1 MDHEN, CDR2 SYDVKM. CDR3 sequence (DNA): TGTGCCAGCAGTTTGGGGGGTAGGAGTGCCAATGAGCAGTTCTTC. Protein sequence: CASSLGGRSANEQFF.

There are a few counts of this clone. V gene TRBV5-6 combines with J gene TRBJ2-5; D ambiguous. Between the trimmed V and J ends, which lost 0 bases and 4 bases, there was a span of 13 bases. Germline CDR1 and CDR2: SGHDT and YYEEEE. The CDR3 consists of 15 residues. The CDR3 DNA reads TGTGCCAGCAGCTTGGTTCGAATCTTCCGAGAGACCCAGTACTTC. It yields the protein CASSLVRIFRETQYF.

The chain uses TRBV5-5 and TRBJ2-3; D possibly matches TRBD1 or TRBD2 (6 bases each). CDR3 length equals 14 residues. From germline, CDR1 is SGHKS and CDR2 YYEKEE (reference sequence). V was shortened by 3 bases and J by 2 bases, with 10 bases between the two germline ends. The CDR3 DNA reads TGTGCCAGCAGCTGGGGGGCCCCCACAGATACGCAGTATTTT. This translates into CASSWGAPTDTQYF.

The rearrangement joins TRBV7-9 to TRBJ1-1; 7 bases are a match to TRBD1. The V gene's germline CDR1 is SEHNR and CDR2 FQNEAQ (reference sequence). Losses at the gene ends were 4 bases for V and 2 bases for J; bases not matched to a gene: 10. The CDR3 covers 16 residues. The CDR3 spells CASSSGNRDRNTEAFF. CDR3 nucleotides: TGTGCCAGCAGCTCCGGAAACCGGGACAGAAACACTGAAGCTTTCTTT.

In regard to this clone: It may be a read error: a sequence one base away is much more abundant. The same CDR3 is also encoded by other DNA sequences in this sample. This rearrangement joins TRBV7-9 to TRBJ2-2; tentative D call: TRBD1 (5 bases). Trimming shortened V by 3 bases and J by 5 bases, and 7 bases separated the two germline ends. This CDR3 has 13 amino acids. Germline CDR1 is SEHNR and CDR2 is FQNEAQ (reference sequence). The CDR3 region has the DNA TGTGCCAGCAGCTTCCAGGGTACCGGGGAGCTGTTTTTT. It translates to CASSFQGTGELFF.

The chain employs TRBV27 and TRBJ2-7, with 9 bases lining up with TRBD1. The CDR3 totals 18 residues. V gave up 0 bases and J gave up 6 bases; unmatched junction bases: 15. Germline assignment: CDR1 MNHEY and CDR2 SMNVEV (reference sequence). The chain's CDR3 is CASSLSTGYGTGWCEQYF. DNA of the CDR3: TGTGCCAGCAGTTTATCCACCGGGTACGGGACAGGGTGGTGCGAGCAGTACTTC.

This chain joins TRBV6-6 and TRBJ2-2; D gene ambiguous. Germline V gene lookup returns CDR1 MNHNY and CDR2 SVGAGI (reference sequence). CDR3 length: 15 amino acids. The V end lost 6 bases, the J end lost 1 base, and 12 bases lay between the germline ends. This CDR3 reads CASRRTAENTGELFF. In DNA form, the CDR3 reads TGTGCCAGCAGAAGAACCGCGGAGAACACCGGGGAGCTGTTTTTT.

The V call is TRBV28, the J call TRBJ2-1; 12 bases are a match to TRBD1. The V gene end was trimmed by 6 bases and the J gene end by 10 bases; junction bases not matched to a gene: 16. CDR3 length: 17 amino acids. Germline lookup yields CDR1 MDHEN and CDR2 SYDVKM. The CDR3 loop is CASSNTITGTGGWEQFF. The CDR3 bases are TGTGCCAGCAGCAATACAATAACCGGGACAGGGGGCTGGGAGCAGTTCTTC. Full variable domain (outside the CDR3, taken from reference TRBV28 and TRBJ2-1): DVKVTQSSRYLVKRTGEKVFLECVQDMDHENMFWYRQDPGLGLRLIYFSYDVKMKEKGDIPEGYSVSREKKERFSLILESASTNQTSMYLCASSNTITGTGGWEQFFGPGTRLTVL.

The chain recombines TRBV6-6 with TRBJ1-1, with D tentatively TRBD1 (5 bases). V shed 2 bases and J shed 1 base, with 14 bases lying between them. Germline CDR1 MNHNY, CDR2 SVGAGI (reference sequence). CDR3 length equals 16 residues. The CDR3 region has the DNA TGTGCCAGCAGTTACGGGGGGTCAGGAGGGAACACTGAAGCTTTCTTT. It translates to CASSYGGSGGNTEAFF.

Comments on this clone: This CDR3 is also generated by other DNA sequences in the sample. The chain has TRBV11-2 and TRBJ2-1, with 8 nucleotides matching TRBD2. The CDR3 runs to 14 residues. CDR1 is SGHAT, CDR2 FQNNGV, per germline. The junction had 0 bases not matched to a gene; V was cut back by 5 bases and J by 0 bases. The DNA of the CDR3 is TGTGCCAGCAGCAGCGGGAGCTCCTACAATGAGCAGTTCTTC. It encodes CASSSGSSYNEQFF.